A single sample is the source of the 10 T cell receptor beta chains below, sequenced in a study of blood T cell repertoires in COVID-19. Only in-frame clones appear in the TCRdb table, and some are missing; sequencing was by immunoSEQ multiplex PCR. This sample has some 100,000 clones; roughly 87% occur once, and the top ten carry about 7.7%. Material: peripheral blood. These receptor sequences come from a human donor in a cohort sampled during active COVID-19.

V is TRBV12-5 and J is TRBJ2-7; the match to TRBD2 covers 7 bases. The CDR3 length is 20 residues. The V gene end was trimmed by 0 bases and the J gene end by 4 bases; junction bases not matched to a gene: 21. The germline gives CDR1 LGHNT, CDR2 FRNRAP. CDR3 bases: TGTGCTAGTGGTTTGGTACAGGCAGCTATTGTGGGGACTACCCAATACGAGCAGTACTTC. As protein: CASGLVQAAIVGTTQYEQYF.

This clone has a single count. This chain links TRBV5-1 with TRBJ2-7, with 12 nucleotides matching TRBD1. This CDR3 region has 15 residues. V lost 2 bases to trimming and J lost 3 bases; unmatched junction nucleotides: 3. CDR1 is SGHRS, CDR2 YFSETQ, per germline. CDR3 coding DNA: TGCGCCAGCAGCTTAGGGACAGGGGGCAACTACGAGCAGTACTTC. Translating it yields CASSLGTGGNYEQYF.

The count of this clone is one. The chain uses TRBV3-1 (or the pseudogene TRBV3-2) and TRBJ1-1; no definite D call. V was shortened by 3 bases and J by 1 base, with 9 bases between the two germline ends. CDR3 size: 14 residues. The germline V gene encodes CDR1 LGHDT and CDR2 YNNKEL (reference sequence). CDR3 sequence reads: CASSQITGNTEAFF. The CDR3 DNA sequence: TGTGCCAGCAGCCAGATTACGGGGAACACTGAAGCTTTCTTT.

The chain has TRBV11-3 and TRBJ1-4, with 10 bases aligning to TRBD1. Germline assignment: CDR1 SGHNT and CDR2 YENEEA. Trimming at V came to 4 bases and at J to 8 bases, leaving 7 bases not matched to a gene. The CDR3 has 15 residues. The CDR3: CASSSRQGANEKLFF. The CDR3 coding sequence is TGTGCCAGCAGCTCCAGACAGGGGGCGAACGAAAAACTGTTTTTT. Full variable domain (remainder filled in from reference TRBV11-3 and TRBJ1-4): EAGVVQSPRYKIIEKKQPVAFWCNPISGHNTLYWYLQNLGQGPELLIRYENEEAVDDSQLPKDRFSAERLKGVDSTLKIQPAELGDSAVYLCASSSRQGANEKLFFGSGTQLSVL.

The chain combines TRBV5-1 with TRBJ2-1, with 8 bases aligning to TRBD2. The ends lost 1 base at V and 2 bases at J; junction bases unmatched: 5. The germline CDR1 and CDR2 sequences are SGHRS and YFSETQ. The CDR3 runs to 16 residues. CDR3 DNA: TGCGCCAGCAGCTTGCCCCGGGGGGGGGCCTACAATGAGCAGTTCTTC. The encoded protein is CASSLPRGGAYNEQFF.

CDR3 amino acids: CASSPTGPSQPQHF. In nucleotides, the CDR3 is TGTGCCAGCAGCCCAACAGGACCATCTCAGCCCCAGCATTTT. The V gene is TRBV6-2 or TRBV6-3, the J gene TRBJ1-5, with D maybe TRBD1 (5 bases). The V end was cut by 6 bases, the J end by 6 bases, with 15 bases between. The CDR3 is 14 residues long. The germline V gene encodes CDR1 MNHEY and CDR2 SVGEGT.

The chain carries TRBV24-1 and TRBJ2-1, with TRBD2 matching over 10 bases. There are 16 residues in the CDR3. Germline values: CDR1 KGHDR, CDR2 SFDVKD. V lost 4 bases and J lost 6; bases outside the gene matches: 8. CDR3 residues: CATSDPSGGGSNEQFF. CDR3 coding DNA: TGTGCCACCAGTGACCCTAGCGGGGGAGGGAGCAATGAGCAGTTCTTC.

This chain links TRBV7-6 with TRBJ2-5, with 15 positions matching TRBD2. Unmatched junction bases numbered 4, after V lost 3 bases and J lost 2 bases. This CDR3 region has 17 residues. Germline V lookup: CDR1 SGHVS, CDR2 FNYEAQ. As DNA, the CDR3 is TGTGCCAGCAGCTTGGGCGGACTAGCGGGAGGGCAAGAGACCCAGTACTTC. Translating it yields CASSLGGLAGGQETQYF.

The chain joins TRBV4-1 to TRBJ2-1, with 14 bases lining up with TRBD2. There are 19 residues in the CDR3. Germline lookup yields CDR1 MGHRA and CDR2 YSYEKL. The J segment lost 1 base and the V segment lost 3 bases, leaving 8 bases of the junction unmatched. The chain's CDR3 is CASSHPSGTSGRSYNEQFF. CDR3 nucleotide sequence: TGCGCCAGCAGCCACCCCTCCGGGACTAGCGGGAGATCCTACAATGAGCAGTTCTTC.

CDR3 in amino acids: CASSLGDTQYF. The CDR3, as DNA: TGTGCCAGCTCCCTAGGAGATACGCAGTATTTT. This chain uses TRBV18 with TRBJ2-3; D gene uncertain. Germline CDR1 KGHSH, CDR2 LQKENI. The CDR3 length is 11 residues. Trimming removed 6 bases from V and 5 bases from J, with 6 bases in between.